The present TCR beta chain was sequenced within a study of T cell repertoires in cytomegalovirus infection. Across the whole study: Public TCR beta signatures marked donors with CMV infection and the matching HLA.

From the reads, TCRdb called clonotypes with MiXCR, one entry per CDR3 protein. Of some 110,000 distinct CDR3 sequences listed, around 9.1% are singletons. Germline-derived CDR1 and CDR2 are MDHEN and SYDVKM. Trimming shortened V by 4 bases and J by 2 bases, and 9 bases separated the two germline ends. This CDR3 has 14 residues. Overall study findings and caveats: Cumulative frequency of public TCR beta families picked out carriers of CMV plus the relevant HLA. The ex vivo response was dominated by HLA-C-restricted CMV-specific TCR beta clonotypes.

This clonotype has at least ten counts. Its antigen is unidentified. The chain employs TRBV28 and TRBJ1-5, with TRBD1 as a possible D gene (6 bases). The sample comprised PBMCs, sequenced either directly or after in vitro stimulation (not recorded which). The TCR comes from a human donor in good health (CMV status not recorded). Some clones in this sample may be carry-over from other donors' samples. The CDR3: CASSSAGGNQPQHF. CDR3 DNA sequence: TGTGCCAGCAGTTCCGCAGGGGGCAATCAGCCCCAGCATTTT. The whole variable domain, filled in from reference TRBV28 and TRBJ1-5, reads DVKVTQSSRYLVKRTGEKVFLECVQDMDHENMFWYRQDPGLGLRLIYFSYDVKMKEKGDIPEGYSVSREKKERFSLILESASTNQTSMYLCASSSAGGNQPQHFGDGTRLSIL.